One and the same sample provided the 27 T cell receptor beta chains below, sequenced in a study of blood T cell repertoires in COVID-19. This table comes from immunoSEQ multiplex PCR, and its TCRdb copy is limited to in-frame clones, with some not included. Among about 93,000 clones listed, about 77% were seen once. What was sequenced was peripheral blood. The source of these receptors is a human donor in a cohort sampled during active COVID-19.

This clone was observed a single time. The chain carries TRBV9 and TRBJ2-2; TRBD2 agrees at 8 bases. The germline V gene encodes CDR1 SGDLS and CDR2 YYNGEE. CDR3 length: 17 residues. J was trimmed by 4 bases and V by 4 bases; bases with no gene match: 12. CDR3 sequence reads: CASSPPRVSGATGELFF. In nucleotides, the CDR3 is TGTGCCAGCAGCCCCCCCAGGGTTAGCGGGGCCACCGGGGAGCTGTTTTTT.

This clone was detected a few times. The V call is TRBV28, the J call TRBJ2-2, with 8 bases fitting TRBD2. The germline gives CDR1 MDHEN, CDR2 SYDVKM. J was trimmed by 7 bases and V by 11 bases; bases with no gene match: 15. The CDR3 is made up of 15 amino acids. The CDR3 region is CASRAGTSPNGELFF. CDR3 coding DNA: TGTGCCTCCCGGGCCGGGACTAGTCCCAACGGGGAGCTGTTTTTT.

The V and J genes are TRBV5-4 and TRBJ2-1; D unclear. V was cut by 4 bases and J by 12 bases, with 14 bases left in between. Germline V gene sequence: CDR1 SGHNT, CDR2 YYREEE (reference sequence). The CDR3 is 12 residues long. The DNA of the CDR3 is TGTGCCAGCAGCCTGTCTCGCGGTAGGCAGTTCTTC. Amino acids: CASSLSRGRQFF. Drawing the rest from reference TRBV5-4 and TRBJ2-1, the complete variable domain is ETGVTQSPTHLIKTRGQQVTLRCSSQSGHNTVSWYQQALGQGPQFIFQYYREEENGRGNFPPRFSGLQFPNYSSELNVNALELDDSALYLCASSLSRGRQFFGPGTRLTVL.

This clone was seen more than once but under ten times. V gene TRBV7-3 combines with J gene TRBJ1-1; D is unclear. The CDR3 is 15 amino acids. The germline gives CDR1 SGHTA, CDR2 FQGTGA. V lost 2 bases, J lost 1 base, and 11 bases lay in between. The CDR3 DNA is TGTGCCAGCAGCTTATCCGGGGTCAGGAACACTGAAGCTTTCTTT. Translated: CASSLSGVRNTEAFF. The full variable domain, with the rest looked up from reference TRBV7-3 and TRBJ1-1, is GAGVSQTPSNKVTEKGKYVELRCDPISGHTALYWYRQSLGQGPEFLIYFQGTGAADDSGLPNDRFFAVRPEGSVSTLKIQRTERGDSAVYLCASSLSGVRNTEAFFGQGTRLTVV.

This clone was detected only a few times. The chain joins TRBV4-1 to TRBJ2-1, with D hard to call. This CDR3 spans 12 amino acids. Germline CDR1 is MGHRA and CDR2 is YSYEKL. V was clipped by 3 bases and J by 4 bases, with 4 bases between them. CDR3 nucleotides: TGCGCCAGCAGCCAGGAGTACAATGAGCAGTTCTTC. Translating it yields CASSQEYNEQFF.

This chain uses TRBV6-1 with TRBJ2-1; TRBD2 agrees at 7 bases. The CDR3 is 16 residues long. The J segment lost 2 bases and the V segment lost 0 bases, leaving 4 bases of the junction unmatched. Germline V lookup: CDR1 MNHNS, CDR2 SASEGT. CDR3 DNA sequence: TGTGCCAGCAGTGAAGCGTTGGCGGGAGCCTACAATGAGCAGTTCTTC. This translates into CASSEALAGAYNEQFF.

The chain is built from TRBV30 and TRBJ1-2; 8 nucleotides match TRBD1. The V segment lost 3 bases and the J segment 7 bases; nucleotides outside the gene matches: 1. The germline V gene encodes CDR1 GTSNPN and CDR2 SVGIG (reference sequence). This CDR3 has 11 residues. CDR3 region: CAWRTGAGYTF. The CDR3 DNA sequence: TGTGCCTGGAGGACAGGGGCTGGCTACACCTTC.

V is TRBV5-6 and J is TRBJ2-2; TRBD2 matches 14 bases. CDR3 length equals 18 residues. The V and J ends lost 1 base and 6 bases, in that order; junction bases with no gene match: 8. Germline V lookup: CDR1 SGHDT, CDR2 YYEEEE. CDR3 sequence reads: CASSLRTGTSGSAGELFF. In DNA, the CDR3 is TGTGCCAGCAGCTTGAGAACCGGGACTAGCGGGAGCGCCGGGGAGCTGTTTTTT.

To note about this clone: Other DNA sequences from this sample encode an identical CDR3 as well. This chain joins TRBV18 and TRBJ2-7, with a weak D call TRBD1 (5 bases). The CDR3 length is 13 residues. V lost 3 bases and J 1 base, leaving 7 bases between the germline ends. CDR1 is KGHSH, CDR2 LQKENI, per germline. DNA for the CDR3: TGTGCCAGCTCACCTGACAGTTCCTACGAGCAGTACTTC. Protein product: CASSPDSSYEQYF.

The V call is TRBV28, the J call TRBJ2-3; 10 bases map to TRBD2. Germline V gene data show CDR1 as MDHEN and CDR2 as SYDVKM. V lost 6 bases, J lost 6 bases, and 6 bases stayed unmatched. The CDR3 is made up of 14 amino acids. The CDR3 loop reads CASRTSGNGDTQYF. CDR3 sequence (DNA): TGTGCCAGCAGAACTAGCGGGAACGGGGATACGCAGTATTTT.

This clone was observed a handful of times. V usage is TRBV25-1 and J usage is TRBJ1-1; D remains unclear. The V gene's germline CDR1 is MGHDK and CDR2 SYGVNS. V lost 6 bases and J lost 9, with 8 bases in between. The CDR3 is 10 residues long. The CDR3 bases are TGTGCCAGCAGGCCGGGGAAAGCTTTCTTT. This translates into CASRPGKAFF.

This chain connects TRBV5-5 to TRBJ2-2; TRBD1 is a possible D gene (6 bases). From germline, CDR1 is SGHKS and CDR2 YYEKEE (reference sequence). The V end was cut by 6 bases, the J end by 4 bases, with 13 bases between. The CDR3 sequence is 14 residues long. The CDR3 sequence is CASKQGRGTGELFF. The DNA for the CDR3 is TGTGCCAGCAAACAGGGTCGTGGCACCGGGGAGCTGTTTTTT. The full variable domain, rest sourced from reference TRBV5-5 and TRBJ2-2, is DAGVTQSPTHLIKTRGQQVTLRCSPISGHKSVSWYQQVLGQGPQFIFQYYEKEERGRGNFPDRFSARQFPNYSSELNVNALLLGDSALYLCASKQGRGTGELFFGEGSRLTVL.

The chain couples TRBV7-6 to TRBJ2-3; unclear D gene. The CDR3 is made up of 13 amino acids. In germline, CDR1 is SGHVS, CDR2 FNYEAQ. Trimming cost V 5 bases and J 3 bases, with 9 bases left between them. In nucleotides, the CDR3 is TGTGCCAGCAGCCCCCATAGAACAGATACGCAGTATTTT. Its protein product is CASSPHRTDTQYF.

The chain links TRBV28 to TRBJ1-5; D perhaps matches TRBD1 (5 bases). The CDR3 loop spans 15 amino acids. V lost 7 bases, J lost 2 bases, and 15 bases lay in between. Germline V gives CDR1 MDHEN, CDR2 SYDVKM. CDR3: CASTPMGGGNQPQHF. DNA for the CDR3: TGTGCCAGCACCCCAATGGGGGGTGGCAATCAGCCCCAGCATTTT.

The chain carries TRBV9 and TRBJ2-1; TRBD2 is a possible D gene (6 bases). There are 12 residues in the CDR3. In germline, CDR1 is SGDLS, CDR2 YYNGEE. Trimming pared 6 bases from V and 5 bases from J, leaving 9 bases between. Here the CDR3 reads CASNGGDNEQFF. The DNA of the CDR3 is TGTGCCAGCAACGGCGGGGACAATGAGCAGTTCTTC.

The CDR3 DNA reads as TGTGCCAGCAGCTTAGACCACATCCAGCGGCATTACAATGAGCAGTTCTTC. This sequence encodes CASSLDHIQRHYNEQFF. The chain recombines TRBV11-2 with TRBJ2-1; tentative D call: TRBD2 (5 bases). CDR1 and CDR2 (germline): SGHAT, FQNNGV. Trimming stripped 0 bases from V and 4 bases from J, with 16 bases between. The CDR3 loop spans 17 amino acids. Variable domain in full (rest from reference TRBV11-2 and TRBJ2-1): EAGVAQSPRYKIIEKRQSVAFWCNPISGHATLYWYQQILGQGPKLLIQFQNNGVVDDSQLPKDRFSAERLKGVDSTLKIQPAKLEDSAVYLCASSLDHIQRHYNEQFFGPGTRLTVL.

The chain employs TRBV5-1 and TRBJ1-4, with D possibly matching TRBD1 (6 bases). Germline V gives CDR1 SGHRS, CDR2 YFSETQ. Trimming took off 1 base at V and 0 bases at J, with 10 bases between the two ends. The CDR3 has 16 residues. CDR3 nucleotide sequence: TGCGCCAGCAGCTTGACAGGGCCGGCAACTAATGAAAAACTGTTTTTT. It codes for CASSLTGPATNEKLFF.

The gene calls are TRBV5-5 and TRBJ1-2, with D hard to call. Germline V gene lookup returns CDR1 SGHKS and CDR2 YYEKEE (reference sequence). The CDR3 extends over 16 amino acids. V dropped 0 bases and J dropped 4 bases, with 16 bases sitting between them. The CDR3 spells CASSLAVGEGLYGYTF. The CDR3 bases are TGTGCCAGCAGCTTGGCGGTGGGAGAGGGCCTCTATGGCTACACCTTC. The full variable domain, completed using reference TRBV5-5 and TRBJ1-2, is DAGVTQSPTHLIKTRGQQVTLRCSPISGHKSVSWYQQVLGQGPQFIFQYYEKEERGRGNFPDRFSARQFPNYSSELNVNALLLGDSALYLCASSLAVGEGLYGYTFGSGTRLTVV.

The chain recombines TRBV20-1 with TRBJ1-2; D gene unclear. Germline V lookup: CDR1 DFQATT, CDR2 SNEGSKA (reference sequence). V lost 6 bases to trimming and J lost 8 bases, with 7 bases between them. The CDR3 extends over 9 amino acids. The chain's CDR3 is CSALIGYTF. The CDR3 DNA reads TGCAGTGCCCTTATCGGCTACACCTTC.

This chain links TRBV5-4 with TRBJ1-1; D remains ambiguous. There are 15 residues in the CDR3. The V end was cut by 1 base, the J end by 1 base, with 11 bases between. Germline CDR1 SGHNT, CDR2 YYREEE (reference sequence). The CDR3 reads CASSLPGGPNTEAFF. In nucleotides, the CDR3 is TGTGCCAGCAGCTTGCCGGGAGGACCGAACACTGAAGCTTTCTTT.

The CDR3 DNA reads as TGTGCCAGCAGTTATTACGGGACAGGGGTCTACGAGCAGTACTTC. This sequence encodes CASSYYGTGVYEQYF. The chain recombines TRBV6-5 with TRBJ2-7, with 10 nucleotides matching TRBD1. The J segment lost 3 bases and the V segment lost 3 bases, leaving 5 bases of the junction unmatched. Germline loops: CDR1 MNHEY, CDR2 SVGAGI. The CDR3 length is 15 residues.

The gene calls are TRBV2 and TRBJ2-1; D might be TRBD2 (6 bases). V was pared by 5 bases and J by 10 bases, with 12 bases between. The CDR3 has 12 amino acids. Germline lookup yields CDR1 SNHLY and CDR2 FYNNEI. This chain's CDR3 is CASSFSGEEQFF. For the CDR3, the DNA is TGTGCCAGCAGTTTCTCGGGGGAGGAGCAGTTCTTC.

The rearrangement joins TRBV11-2 to TRBJ1-1; D unresolved. Trimming took off 7 bases at V and 7 bases at J, with 16 bases between the two ends. CDR1 and CDR2 from the germline V gene are SGHAT and FQNNGV. The CDR3 sequence is 13 residues long. CDR3 sequence (DNA): TGTGCCAGCACCGCTTGGGTGACAAGTGAAGCTTTCTTT. Translated: CASTAWVTSEAFF.

This clone appeared a single time. The V gene is TRBV10-1, the J gene TRBJ2-3; TRBD2 matches at 7 bases. CDR1 is WNHNN, CDR2 SYGVQD, per germline (reference sequence). This CDR3 has 14 amino acids. The V gene end was trimmed by 3 bases and the J gene end by 6 bases; junction bases not matched to a gene: 6. CDR3 in amino acids: CASSDAGEGDTQYF. The CDR3 bases are TGCGCCAGCAGTGATGCGGGGGAAGGTGATACGCAGTATTTT.

This chain joins TRBV11-2 and TRBJ2-7, with 8 nucleotides matching TRBD2. J gave up 2 bases and V 2 bases, and 11 bases lay outside the gene matches. The CDR3 has 17 residues. The germline V gene has CDR1 SGHAT and CDR2 FQNNGV. The CDR3 DNA sequence: TGTGCCAGCAGCTTATTAGGGGAACTAGCGGCAGCCTACGAGCAGTACTTC. As protein: CASSLLGELAAAYEQYF.

V is TRBV27 and J is TRBJ2-5; D may be TRBD1 (6 bases). The CDR3 has 14 residues. Germline values: CDR1 MNHEY, CDR2 SMNVEV (reference sequence). V was shortened by 6 bases and J by 5 bases, with 16 bases between the two germline ends. The CDR3: CASSLQGFDETQYF. For the CDR3, the DNA is TGTGCCAGCAGCCTACAGGGTTTCGACGAGACCCAGTACTTC.

The chain is built from TRBV6-5 and TRBJ2-5, with 8 bases that match TRBD1. Germline trimming cut 4 bases from V and 5 bases from J; bases unmatched to any gene: 12. The CDR3 loop spans 16 amino acids. CDR1 is MNHEY and CDR2 is SVGAGI in the germline V gene. The CDR3 DNA reads TGTGCCAGCAGTTGGGGGCAGGGGGCGCTGGGGGAGACCCAGTACTTC. Translating it yields CASSWGQGALGETQYF.